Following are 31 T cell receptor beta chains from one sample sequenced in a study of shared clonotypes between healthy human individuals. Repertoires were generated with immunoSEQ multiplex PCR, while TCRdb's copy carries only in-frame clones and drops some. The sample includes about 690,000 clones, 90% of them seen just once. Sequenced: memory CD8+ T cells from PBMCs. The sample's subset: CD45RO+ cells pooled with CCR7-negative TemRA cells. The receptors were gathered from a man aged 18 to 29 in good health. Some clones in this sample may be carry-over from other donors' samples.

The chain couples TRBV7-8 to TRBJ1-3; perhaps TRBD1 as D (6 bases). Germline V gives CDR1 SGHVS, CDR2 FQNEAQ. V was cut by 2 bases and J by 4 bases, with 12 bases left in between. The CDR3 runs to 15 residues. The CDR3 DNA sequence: TGTGCCAGCAGCTTATTTCACAGGGCGGGAAACACCATATATTTT. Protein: CASSLFHRAGNTIYF. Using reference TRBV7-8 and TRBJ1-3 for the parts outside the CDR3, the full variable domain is GAGVSQSPRYKVAKRGQDVALRCDPISGHVSLFWYQQALGQGPEFLTYFQNEAQLDKSGLPSDRFFAERPEGSVSTLKIQRTQQEDSAVYLCASSLFHRAGNTIYFGEGSWLTVV.

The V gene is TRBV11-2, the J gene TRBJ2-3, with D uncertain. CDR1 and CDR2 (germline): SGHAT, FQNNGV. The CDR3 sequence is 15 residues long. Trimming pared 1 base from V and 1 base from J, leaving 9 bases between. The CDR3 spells CASSLVRARTDTQYF. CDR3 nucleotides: TGTGCCAGCAGCTTAGTTCGGGCCCGCACAGATACGCAGTATTTT. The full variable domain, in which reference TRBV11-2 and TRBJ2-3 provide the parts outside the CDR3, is EAGVAQSPRYKIIEKRQSVAFWCNPISGHATLYWYQQILGQGPKLLIQFQNNGVVDDSQLPKDRFSAERLKGVDSTLKIQPAKLEDSAVYLCASSLVRARTDTQYFGPGTRLTVL.

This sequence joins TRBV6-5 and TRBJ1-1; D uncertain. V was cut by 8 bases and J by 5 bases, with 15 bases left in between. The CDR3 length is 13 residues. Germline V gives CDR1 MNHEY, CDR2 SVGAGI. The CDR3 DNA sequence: TGTGCCAGCCGAGCGGGGATGAGGACTGAAGCTTTCTTT. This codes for CASRAGMRTEAFF.

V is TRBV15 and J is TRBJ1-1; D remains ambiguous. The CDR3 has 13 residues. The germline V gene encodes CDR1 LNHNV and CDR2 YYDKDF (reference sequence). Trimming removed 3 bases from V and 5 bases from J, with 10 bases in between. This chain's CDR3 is CATSSSRGTEAFF. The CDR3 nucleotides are TGTGCCACCAGCAGCTCCCGAGGGACTGAAGCTTTCTTT.

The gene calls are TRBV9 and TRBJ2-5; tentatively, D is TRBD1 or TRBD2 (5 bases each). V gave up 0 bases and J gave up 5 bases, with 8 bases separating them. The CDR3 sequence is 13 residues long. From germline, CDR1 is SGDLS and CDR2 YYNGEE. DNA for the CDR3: TGTGCCAGCAGCGTAGTGTGGGGGGAGACCCAGTACTTC. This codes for CASSVVWGETQYF. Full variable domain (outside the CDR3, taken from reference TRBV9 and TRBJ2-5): DSGVTQTPKHLITATGQRVTLRCSPRSGDLSVYWYQQSLDQGLQFLIQYYNGEERAKGNILERFSAQQFPDLHSELNLSSLELGDSALYFCASSVVWGETQYFGPGTRLLVL.

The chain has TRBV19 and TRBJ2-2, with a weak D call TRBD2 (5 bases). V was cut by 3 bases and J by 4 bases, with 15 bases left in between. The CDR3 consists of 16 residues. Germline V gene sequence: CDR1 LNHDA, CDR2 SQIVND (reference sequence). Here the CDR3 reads CASSMRRASSTGELFF. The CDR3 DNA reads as TGTGCCAGTAGTATGAGGCGGGCTTCAAGCACCGGGGAGCTGTTTTTT.

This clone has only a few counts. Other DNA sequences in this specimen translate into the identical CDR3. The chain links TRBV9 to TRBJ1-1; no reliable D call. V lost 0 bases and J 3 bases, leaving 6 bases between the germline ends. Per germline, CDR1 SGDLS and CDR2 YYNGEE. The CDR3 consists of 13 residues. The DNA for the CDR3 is TGTGCCAGCAGCGTAGGGGGTGACACTGAAGCTTTCTTT. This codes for CASSVGGDTEAFF.

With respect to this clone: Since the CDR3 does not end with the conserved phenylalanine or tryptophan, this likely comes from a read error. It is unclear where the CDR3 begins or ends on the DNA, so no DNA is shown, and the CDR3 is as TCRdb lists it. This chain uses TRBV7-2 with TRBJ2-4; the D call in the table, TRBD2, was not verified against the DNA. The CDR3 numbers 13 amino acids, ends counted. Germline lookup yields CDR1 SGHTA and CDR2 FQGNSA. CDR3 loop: CASSLVPVGGGPI.

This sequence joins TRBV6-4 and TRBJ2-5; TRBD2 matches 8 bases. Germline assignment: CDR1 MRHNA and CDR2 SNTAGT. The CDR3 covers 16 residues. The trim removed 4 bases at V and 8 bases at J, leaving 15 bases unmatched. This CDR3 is CASSAEGSGGMQTQYF. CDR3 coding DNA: TGTGCCAGCAGTGCCGAAGGTTCGGGGGGGATGCAAACCCAGTACTTC.

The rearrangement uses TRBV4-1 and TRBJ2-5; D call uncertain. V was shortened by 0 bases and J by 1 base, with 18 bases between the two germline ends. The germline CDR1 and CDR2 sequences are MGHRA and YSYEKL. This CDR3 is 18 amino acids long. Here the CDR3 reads CASSQDPPAEGLQETQYF. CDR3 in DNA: TGCGCCAGCAGCCAAGATCCACCGGCGGAAGGCCTCCAAGAGACCCAGTACTTC.

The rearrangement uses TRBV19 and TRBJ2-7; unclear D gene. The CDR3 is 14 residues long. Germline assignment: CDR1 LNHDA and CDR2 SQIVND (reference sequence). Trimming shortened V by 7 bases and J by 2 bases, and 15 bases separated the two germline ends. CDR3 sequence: CASNPTWRPYEQYF. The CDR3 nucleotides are TGTGCCAGTAACCCGACCTGGCGTCCCTACGAGCAGTACTTC.

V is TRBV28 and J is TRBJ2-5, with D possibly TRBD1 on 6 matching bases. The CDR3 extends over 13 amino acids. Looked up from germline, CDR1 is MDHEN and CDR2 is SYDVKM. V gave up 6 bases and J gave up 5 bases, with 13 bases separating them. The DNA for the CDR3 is TGTGCCAGCAGAACAGGGCTTTGGGAGACCCAGTACTTC. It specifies CASRTGLWETQYF.

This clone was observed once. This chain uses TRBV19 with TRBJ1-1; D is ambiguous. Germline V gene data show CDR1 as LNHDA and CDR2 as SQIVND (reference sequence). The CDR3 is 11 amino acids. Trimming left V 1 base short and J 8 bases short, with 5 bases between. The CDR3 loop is CASSIGLEAFF. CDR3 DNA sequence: TGTGCCAGTAGTATAGGGTTAGAAGCTTTCTTT.

The CDR3 protein is CASSLEARQGTGELFF. CDR3 coding DNA: TGCGCCAGCAGCTTGGAGGCTCGACAGGGAACCGGGGAGCTGTTTTTT. This chain uses TRBV5-1 with TRBJ2-2; 7 bases agree with TRBD1. Germline V CDR1 and CDR2: SGHRS, YFSETQ. V gave up 0 bases and J gave up 5 bases; unmatched junction bases: 7. The CDR3 length is 16 residues.

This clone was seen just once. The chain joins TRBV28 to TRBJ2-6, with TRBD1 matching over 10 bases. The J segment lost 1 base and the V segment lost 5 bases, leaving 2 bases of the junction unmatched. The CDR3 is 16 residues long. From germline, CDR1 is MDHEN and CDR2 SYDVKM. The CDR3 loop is CASSGTGASGANVLTF. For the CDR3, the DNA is TGTGCCAGCAGTGGGACAGGGGCGTCTGGGGCCAACGTCCTGACTTTC.

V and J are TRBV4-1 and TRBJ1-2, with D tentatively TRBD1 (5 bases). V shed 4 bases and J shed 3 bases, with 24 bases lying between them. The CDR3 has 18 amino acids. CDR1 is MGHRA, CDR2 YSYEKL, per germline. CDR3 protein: CASSPTDVGGAFHYGYTF. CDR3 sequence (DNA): TGCGCCAGCAGCCCGACCGATGTGGGAGGGGCCTTCCACTATGGCTACACCTTC.

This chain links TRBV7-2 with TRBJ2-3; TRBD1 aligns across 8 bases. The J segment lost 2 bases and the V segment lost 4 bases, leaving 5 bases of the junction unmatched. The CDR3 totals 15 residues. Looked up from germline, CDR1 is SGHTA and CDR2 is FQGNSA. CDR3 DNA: TGTGCCAGCAGCTCCGGGACAGGACACACAGATACGCAGTATTTT. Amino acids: CASSSGTGHTDTQYF.

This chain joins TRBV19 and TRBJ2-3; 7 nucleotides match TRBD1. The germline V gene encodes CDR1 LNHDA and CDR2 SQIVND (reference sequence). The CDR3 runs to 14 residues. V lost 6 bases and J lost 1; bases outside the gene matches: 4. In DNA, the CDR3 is TGTGCCAGTAGATGGGGGACAGGCACAGATACGCAGTATTTT. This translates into CASRWGTGTDTQYF.

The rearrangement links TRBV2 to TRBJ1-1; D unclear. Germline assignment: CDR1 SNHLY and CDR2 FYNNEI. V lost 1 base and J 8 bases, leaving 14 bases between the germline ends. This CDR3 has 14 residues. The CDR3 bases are TGTGCCAGCAGTGAAGGGGTTAGGCGGGGAGAAGCTTTCTTT. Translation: CASSEGVRRGEAFF.

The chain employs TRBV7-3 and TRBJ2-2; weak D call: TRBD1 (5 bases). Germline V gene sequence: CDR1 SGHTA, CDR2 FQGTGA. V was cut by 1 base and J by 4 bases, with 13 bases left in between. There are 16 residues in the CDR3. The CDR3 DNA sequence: TGTGCCAGCAGCTTAAATCTAGGGGCGGCCACCGGGGAGCTGTTTTTT. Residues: CASSLNLGAATGELFF.

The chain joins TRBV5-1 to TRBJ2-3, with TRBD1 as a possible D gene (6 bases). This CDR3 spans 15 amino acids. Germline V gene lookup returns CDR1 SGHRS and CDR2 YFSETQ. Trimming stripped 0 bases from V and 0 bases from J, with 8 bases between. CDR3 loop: CASSLAQGSTDTQYF. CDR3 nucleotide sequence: TGCGCCAGCAGCTTGGCGCAGGGGAGCACAGATACGCAGTATTTT.

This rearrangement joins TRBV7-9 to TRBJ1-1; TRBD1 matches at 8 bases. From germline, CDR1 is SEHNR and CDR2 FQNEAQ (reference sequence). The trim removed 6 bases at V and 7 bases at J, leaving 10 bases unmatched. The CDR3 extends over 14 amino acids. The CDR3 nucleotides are TGTGCCAGCAGTCCTCGCAACGACAGGGGTGAAGCTTTCTTT. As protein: CASSPRNDRGEAFF.

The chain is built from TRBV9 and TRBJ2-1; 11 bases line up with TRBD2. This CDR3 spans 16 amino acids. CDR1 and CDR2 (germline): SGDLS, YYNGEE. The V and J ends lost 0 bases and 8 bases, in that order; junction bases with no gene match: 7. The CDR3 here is CASSVGTSGRIDEQFF. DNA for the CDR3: TGTGCCAGCAGCGTAGGCACTAGCGGGAGAATCGATGAGCAGTTCTTC.

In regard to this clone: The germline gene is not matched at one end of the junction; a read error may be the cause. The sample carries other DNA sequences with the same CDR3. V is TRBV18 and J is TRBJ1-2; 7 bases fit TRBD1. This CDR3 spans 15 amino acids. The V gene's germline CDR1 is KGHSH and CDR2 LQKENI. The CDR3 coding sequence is TGTGCCAGTTCACCAACGGGACAGCTGCGCTATGGCTACACCTTC. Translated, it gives CASSPTGQLRYGYTF.

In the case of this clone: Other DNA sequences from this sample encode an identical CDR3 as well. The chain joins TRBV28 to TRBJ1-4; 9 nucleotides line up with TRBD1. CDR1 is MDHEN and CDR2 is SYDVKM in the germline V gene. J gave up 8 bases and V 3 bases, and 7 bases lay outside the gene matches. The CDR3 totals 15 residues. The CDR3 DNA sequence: TGTGCCAGCAGTTTGGGACAGGGCGGTGGCGAAAAACTGTTTTTT. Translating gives CASSLGQGGGEKLFF.

The CDR3: CASSLGRQGENIQYF. The CDR3 DNA reads TGTGCCAGCAGCTTAGGACGGCAGGGGGAAAACATTCAGTACTTC. The V call is TRBV7-4, the J call TRBJ2-4; 7 nucleotides match TRBD1. The V gene end was trimmed by 1 base and the J gene end by 5 bases; junction bases not matched to a gene: 5. Germline CDR1 reads SGHVT; CDR2 reads SQSDAQ. The CDR3 contains 15 residues.

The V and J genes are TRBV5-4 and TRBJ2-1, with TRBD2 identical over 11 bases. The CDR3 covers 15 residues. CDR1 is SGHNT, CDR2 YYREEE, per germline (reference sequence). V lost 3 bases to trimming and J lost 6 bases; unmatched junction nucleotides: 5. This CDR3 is CASSSRLAGPNEQFF. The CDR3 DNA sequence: TGTGCCAGCAGCTCGAGACTAGCGGGACCCAATGAGCAGTTCTTC. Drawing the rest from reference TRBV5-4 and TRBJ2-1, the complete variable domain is ETGVTQSPTHLIKTRGQQVTLRCSSQSGHNTVSWYQQALGQGPQFIFQYYREEENGRGNFPPRFSGLQFPNYSSELNVNALELDDSALYLCASSSRLAGPNEQFFGPGTRLTVL.

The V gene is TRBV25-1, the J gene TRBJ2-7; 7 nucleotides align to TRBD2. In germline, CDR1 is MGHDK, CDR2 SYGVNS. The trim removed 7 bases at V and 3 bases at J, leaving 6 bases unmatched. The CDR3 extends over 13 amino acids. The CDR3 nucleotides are TGTGCCAGCACCCCGACTAGCATCTACGAGCAGTACTTC. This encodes CASTPTSIYEQYF.

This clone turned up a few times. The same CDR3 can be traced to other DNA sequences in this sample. The CDR3 DNA is TGCAGCGTTGAGCCAGGCAATGGCTACACCTTC. Amino acid sequence: CSVEPGNGYTF. The chain couples TRBV29-1 to TRBJ1-2; D call uncertain. The germline CDR1 and CDR2 sequences are SQVTM and ANQGSEA. Trimming removed 3 bases from V and 6 bases from J, with 8 bases in between. This CDR3 has 11 amino acids.

The DNA of the CDR3 is TGTGCCAGTAGCAACAATCAACTCTTACTTGGCTACACCTTC. The encoded protein is CASSNNQLLLGYTF. This chain joins TRBV19 and TRBJ1-2, with D hard to call. The V end was cut by 6 bases, the J end by 7 bases, with 18 bases between. The CDR3 length is 14 residues. Germline CDR1 is LNHDA and CDR2 is SQIVND (reference sequence).

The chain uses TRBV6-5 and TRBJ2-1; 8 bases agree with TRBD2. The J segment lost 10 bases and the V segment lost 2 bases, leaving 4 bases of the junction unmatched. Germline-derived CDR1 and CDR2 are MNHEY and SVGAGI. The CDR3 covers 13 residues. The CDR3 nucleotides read TGTGCCAGCAGTTACCGGGGACTAGGGGAGCAGTTCTTC. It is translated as CASSYRGLGEQFF.